This T cell receptor (beta chain) was identified during a study of T cell responses to AZD1222 COVID-19 vaccine. Trimming removed 4 bases from V and 2 bases from J, with 6 bases in between. Per the germline V gene, CDR1 is MNHEY and CDR2 is SMNVEV (reference sequence). The CDR3 sequence is 14 residues long. Whole-study findings and limits: Researchers took repertoire samples only after the peak T cell response had come.

On this clone: Antigen unknown.

Some clones are missing from TCRdb's copy, which holds only in-frame ones; the method was immunoSEQ multiplex PCR. The sample has some 160,000 clones, about nine tenths seen once. The V gene is TRBV27, the J gene TRBJ2-6; D remains ambiguous. The material was peripheral blood, obtained on day 0 of AZD1222 vaccination. The source of this sequence is an adult in good health. CDR3 in amino acids: CASSSPTGANVLTF. The DNA of the CDR3 is TGTGCCAGCAGTTCCCCAACTGGGGCCAACGTCCTGACTTTC. Looking up the rest from reference TRBV27 and TRBJ2-6 gives the full variable domain: EAQVTQNPRYLITVTGKKLTVTCSQNMNHEYMSWYRQDPGLGLRQIYYSMNVEVTDKGDVPEGYKVSRKEKRNFPLILESPSPNQTSLYFCASSSPTGANVLTFGAGSRLTVL.